The sequence of this TCR beta chain was determined in a study of blood T cell repertoires in COVID-19. Study-wide background: Nucleic acid was either cDNA or gDNA, and it came from T cells, B-cell-depleted T cells, or PBMCs.

Germline V gene sequence: CDR1 SGHDT, CDR2 YYEEEE. Trimming removed 0 bases from V and 4 bases from J, with 10 bases in between. The length of the CDR3 is 14 residues. Study processing details: Using reference gene primer amplification, nucleated cell counts were estimated. Produced via immunoSEQ multiplex PCR; TCRdb's table is partial and in-frame only. That table is the source of V, J and clone size, and D and trimming were worked out from the DNA. Among approximately 130,000 clones, around four fifths were seen once, and the ten largest hold roughly a fifth. The chain combines TRBV5-6 with TRBJ1-2; tentatively, D is TRBD1 (6 bases). The clonotype comes from a man older than 75 with acute or convalescent COVID-19. The specimen was peripheral blood. This CDR3 reads CASSLDRVSYGYTF. The CDR3 nucleotides read TGTGCCAGCAGCTTGGACAGGGTTAGCTATGGCTACACCTTC.